This T cell receptor (beta chain) is from a study of OX40 agonist ivuxolimab in advanced cancers. V dropped 4 bases and J dropped 0 bases, with 9 bases sitting between them. The CDR3 loop spans 14 amino acids. Per germline, CDR1 SQVTM and CDR2 ANQGSEA. Sequencing was performed with immunoSEQ multiplex PCR; in TCRdb, only in-frame clones are kept and a portion is missing. The sample lists 50,000 to 65,000 clones, around nine tenths occurring once. This clone was found once. Sequencing was performed on CD4+ or CD8+ T cells sorted from blood, taken in a trial of the OX40 agonist ivuxolimab. J is TRBJ2-2 and V is TRBV29-1; TRBD1 or TRBD2 may be the D gene (5 bases each). This clonotype was sampled from an adult with an advanced solid tumor such as melanoma, head and neck, liver or kidney cancer. The CDR3 loop reads CSVAWGTNTGELFF. The DNA of the CDR3 is TGCAGCGTTGCTTGGGGGACGAACACCGGGGAGCTGTTTTTT.